Described below is a single T cell receptor beta chain sequence and its context. As yet, its antigen is unknown. This record belongs to a study of chemoradiotherapy in HPV16-positive cancers. V was clipped by 8 bases and J by 3 bases, with 16 bases between them. From germline, CDR1 is MNHNS and CDR2 SASEGT. The CDR3 loop spans 14 amino acids. Study findings and constraints: Functional assays defining HPV-specific T cells used only two HPV16-positive patients. Non-HPV-specific T cells did not expand in tumors during treatment, whereas candidate HPV-specific clones and E7-related motifs did.

The repertoire was sequenced with immunoSEQ multiplex PCR; TCRdb's copy has only in-frame clones and lacks some. The data hold roughly 14,000 clones, with under 80% observed a single time. Sample acquisition took place from a patient who underwent chemoradiotherapy. This chain uses TRBV6-1 with TRBJ1-2, with unresolved D. The TCR originated in a human donor with HPV-associated anogenital cancer. CDR3 loop: CASSLSHGDYGYTF. The CDR3 nucleotides read TGTGCCAGCTCTCTTAGTCATGGTGACTATGGCTACACCTTC.